What follows are 16 T cell receptor beta chains derived from one specimen sequenced in a study of blood T cell repertoires in COVID-19. Method: immunoSEQ multiplex PCR; TCRdb's copy keeps in-frame clones and lacks some. The table has about 210,000 clones, under 90% seen once; the top ten hold 10%. Material: peripheral blood. Every receptor here comes from a woman over 75 with COVID-19, enrolled during active disease.

The V gene is TRBV14, the J gene TRBJ1-2; 7 bases align to TRBD1. The CDR3 runs to 17 residues. After removal of 0 bases from V and 2 bases from J, the junction contained 9 bases not matched to a gene. Germline V gene data show CDR1 as SGHDN and CDR2 as FVKESK. CDR3 in amino acids: CASSQDLSAGGNYGYTF. The CDR3 DNA reads as TGTGCCAGCAGCCAAGATCTTTCGGCAGGGGGGAACTATGGCTACACCTTC.

This clone was detected a few times. CDR3 residues: CASRIQGGAEAFF. As DNA, the CDR3 is TGTGCCAGCAGGATACAGGGGGGCGCTGAAGCTTTCTTT. This chain links TRBV27 with TRBJ1-1; 8 nucleotides agree with TRBD1. With V trimmed by 6 bases and J by 6 bases, 6 bases remained unmatched. The CDR3 spans 13 residues. CDR1 is MNHEY and CDR2 is SMNVEV in the germline V gene (reference sequence).

This clone was seen more than once but under ten times. The chain recombines TRBV16 with TRBJ1-4; 7 bases align to TRBD1. Germline CDR1 is KGHSY and CDR2 is FQNENV. CDR3 size: 15 residues. V lost 3 bases, J lost 2 bases, and 3 bases stayed unmatched. DNA for the CDR3: TGTGCCAGCAGCCAGACAGGGCGCACTAATGAAAAACTGTTTTTT. Its protein is CASSQTGRTNEKLFF.

In its sample, this clone was seen a few times. The chain has TRBV9 and TRBJ2-2, with 7 nucleotides matching TRBD2. Looked up from germline, CDR1 is SGDLS and CDR2 is YYNGEE. The V and J ends lost 1 base and 4 bases, in that order; junction bases with no gene match: 4. CDR3 length equals 15 residues. The DNA of the CDR3 is TGTGCCAGCAGCGTAACTAGCGATGGCACCGGGGAGCTGTTTTTT. Translated: CASSVTSDGTGELFF.

This clone was seen once. The chain combines TRBV30 with TRBJ2-5; 7 bases are a match to TRBD2. The CDR3 consists of 14 residues. V lost 7 bases and J lost 1; bases outside the gene matches: 9. Germline CDR1 reads GTSNPN; CDR2 reads SVGIG (reference sequence). In DNA form, the CDR3 reads TGTGCCTTCACTCCGCGGGAGCCCCAAGAGACCCAGTACTTC. This gives the protein CAFTPREPQETQYF.

DNA for the CDR3: TGTGCCAGCTCACCCTCAGGTACAGGGAATTTCGAAAAACTGTTTTTT. Residues: CASSPSGTGNFEKLFF. The chain recombines TRBV18 with TRBJ1-4; perhaps TRBD1 as D (6 bases). CDR3 size: 16 residues. With 3 bases removed from V and 8 bases from J, the gap between germline ends came to 19 bases. CDR1 is KGHSH and CDR2 is LQKENI in the germline V gene.

For the CDR3, the DNA is TGTGCCAGCAGTGCGACTAGCGGGGGGGAGTTCTTC. Amino acids: CASSATSGGEFF. The chain combines TRBV12-3 or TRBV12-4 with TRBJ2-1; 14 nucleotides line up with TRBD2. The CDR3 extends over 12 amino acids. J was trimmed by 14 bases and V by 5 bases; bases with no gene match: 2.

The CDR3 nucleotides are TGTGCCAGCTCACCAAGGGGGAGAGAAGATACGCAGTATTTT. Amino acid sequence: CASSPRGREDTQYF. The chain employs TRBV18 and TRBJ2-3; a weak D match, TRBD1 (6 bases). This CDR3 comprises 14 residues. The germline gives CDR1 KGHSH, CDR2 LQKENI. The V and J ends lost 2 bases and 5 bases respectively, with 11 bases between them.

The chain employs TRBV27 and TRBJ1-1; 7 bases line up with TRBD1. The CDR3 consists of 14 residues. V shed 6 bases, J shed 4 bases, and the junction held 8 bases outside the gene matches. CDR1 MNHEY and CDR2 SMNVEV come from the germline V gene (reference sequence). Written as DNA, the CDR3 is TGTGCCAGCAGGGCCGACAGGGTAATCACTGAAGCTTTCTTT. Amino acids: CASRADRVITEAFF.

This clone was seen only a few times. This chain links TRBV5-1 with TRBJ1-2, with TRBD1 identical over 7 bases. V shed 0 bases and J 10 bases; nucleotides not matched to a gene: 3. This CDR3 is built from 12 residues. From germline, CDR1 is SGHRS and CDR2 YFSETQ. The CDR3 DNA reads as TGCGCCAGCAGCTTGGGACAGGGAACCTACACCTTC. Translation: CASSLGQGTYTF.

CDR3 protein: CASSVGAGEKLFF. The CDR3 DNA reads TGTGCCAGCAGTGTGGGGGCCGGAGAAAAACTGTTTTTT. The chain joins TRBV25-1 to TRBJ1-4, with D possibly matching TRBD1 (6 bases). This CDR3 is 13 amino acids long. V dropped 4 bases and J dropped 8 bases, with 11 bases sitting between them. Germline assignment: CDR1 MGHDK and CDR2 SYGVNS.

This chain joins TRBV10-3 and TRBJ1-4; TRBD1 matches at 7 bases. The CDR3 is 16 residues long. Trimming cost V 4 bases and J 4 bases; bases outside gene matches: 9. The germline V gene encodes CDR1 ENHRY and CDR2 SYGVKD. CDR3 in amino acids: CAISGDRDRINEKLFF. CDR3 in DNA: TGTGCCATCAGTGGAGACCGGGACAGAATTAATGAAAAACTGTTTTTT.

This clone was seen just once. V and J are TRBV19 and TRBJ1-5; D is unresolved. Looked up from germline, CDR1 is LNHDA and CDR2 is SQIVND (reference sequence). The CDR3 is made up of 15 amino acids. Trimming removed 7 bases from V and 0 bases from J, with 13 bases in between. The CDR3 spells CASNPDGNSNQPQHF. Written as DNA, the CDR3 is TGTGCCAGTAACCCTGACGGGAATAGCAATCAGCCCCAGCATTTT.

The chain recombines TRBV19 with TRBJ2-2, with D unclear. This CDR3 region has 15 residues. Germline CDR1 and CDR2: LNHDA and SQIVND (reference sequence). The ends were cut back, 5 bases at V and 5 bases at J, with 15 bases in the middle. For the CDR3, the DNA is TGTGCCAGTAGTCCTCGGCCCCGAGGAACCGGGGAGCTGTTTTTT. The encoded protein is CASSPRPRGTGELFF.

The rearrangement uses TRBV7-2 and TRBJ2-7; 7 bases map to TRBD1. V lost 4 bases, J lost 0 bases, and 15 bases stayed unmatched. The CDR3 totals 18 residues. Looked up from germline, CDR1 is SGHTA and CDR2 is FQGNSA. CDR3 sequence: CASSYQAGQVLSSYEQYF. The CDR3 DNA reads TGTGCCAGCAGCTACCAAGCAGGACAGGTTCTGAGCTCCTACGAGCAGTACTTC.

The V gene is TRBV30, the J gene TRBJ1-1; D gene unclear. The CDR3 totals 12 residues. V dropped 2 bases and J dropped 5 bases, with 9 bases sitting between them. CDR1 GTSNPN and CDR2 SVGIG come from the germline V gene (reference sequence). In nucleotides, the CDR3 is TGTGCCTGGAGTAGGTCCGGGACTGAAGCTTTCTTT. Its protein product is CAWSRSGTEAFF. The full variable domain, rest sourced from reference TRBV30 and TRBJ1-1, is SQTIHQWPATLVQPVGSPLSLECTVEGTSNPNLYWYRQAAGRGLQLLFYSVGIGQISSEVPQNLSASRPQDRQFILSSKKLLLSDSGFYLCAWSRSGTEAFFGQGTRLTVV.